This is a list of T cell receptor beta chains from one sample in a study of cytomegalovirus exposure and HLA in healthy donors. Profiling relied on immunoSEQ multiplex PCR, and the TCRdb table lists in-frame clones only, not all of them. The sample carries around 140,000 clones, about 82% recorded once. Sample: PBMCs. Receptors were obtained from a female donor in good health and CMV-seropositive. Each CDR3 is given with its conserved first and last residue. D genes are given only for firm matches. The size entry is marked missing in some rows and otherwise reads once, few, many or a size class.

d_gene	j_gene	v_gene	abundance	CDR3aa	CDR3nt
TRBD1	TRBJ2-2	TRBV7-3	-	CASRGQGNTGELFF	TGTGCCAGCCGAGGACAGGGGAACACCGGGGAGCTGTTTTTT
-	TRBJ1-1	TRBV10-3	-	CAISETDGSRGATEAFF	TGTGCCATCAGTGAGACCGATGGAAGCAGGGGAGCAACTGAAGCTTTCTTT
TRBD1	TRBJ1-1	TRBV2	-	CASRTGGRNTEAFF	TGTGCCAGCAGGACAGGGGGCAGGAACACTGAAGCTTTCTTT
-	TRBJ1-2	TRBV5-1	-	CASSLAKGGEQTLYTF	TGCGCCAGCAGCTTGGCCAAGGGGGGGGAACAGACACTCTACACCTTC
-	TRBJ2-1	TRBV6-1	-	CASSEHRDNEQFF	TGTGCCAGCAGTGAACACAGGGACAATGAGCAGTTCTTC
-	TRBJ1-2	TRBV6-5	-	CASSYSTGGWSGGYTF	TGTGCCAGCAGTTACTCGACCGGGGGGTGGTCTGGTGGCTACACCTTC
-	TRBJ2-1	TRBV5-4	few	CASSLYGTRGSSYNEQFF	TGTGCCAGCAGCTTATACGGGACTCGGGGTAGCTCCTACAATGAGCAGTTCTTC
TRBD2	TRBJ2-3	TRBV11-3	few	CASSLAAGDGTDTQYF	TGTGCCAGCAGCTTAGCAGCGGGAGACGGCACAGATACGCAGTATTTT
TRBD2	TRBJ2-1	TRBV7-9	-	CASSLGLGIANEQFF	TGTGCCAGCAGCCTGGGACTAGGGATAGCCAATGAGCAGTTCTTC
TRBD1	TRBJ2-3	TRBV5-4	-	CASTSKGAGTDTQYF	TGTGCCAGCACCAGCAAGGGGGCGGGCACAGATACGCAGTATTTT
TRBD1	TRBJ2-7	TRBV10-1	-	CASFFLRDRGGSGSYEQYF	TGCGCCAGCTTTTTTTTACGGGACAGGGGGGGTAGCGGATCCTACGAGCAGTACTTC
TRBD1	TRBJ2-7	TRBV5-1	-	CASSTGQGYYEQYF	TGCGCCAGCAGCACGGGACAGGGATACTACGAGCAGTACTTC
TRBD2	TRBJ2-7	TRBV30	-	CAWKGLPGRNEQYF	TGTGCCTGGAAGGGACTACCTGGGAGGAACGAGCAGTACTTC
-	TRBJ2-5	TRBV2	-	CASSSGPRGDWETQYF	TGTGCCAGCAGTTCTGGACCCAGGGGAGATTGGGAGACCCAGTACTTC
-	TRBJ1-4	TRBV10-3	-	CAISEQGATNEKLFF	TGTGCCATCAGTGAGCAAGGGGCAACTAATGAAAAACTGTTTTTT
-	TRBJ2-7	TRBV4-1	-	CASSRSFPDSRDEQYF	TGCGCCAGCAGCCGTTCTTTCCCGGACAGCCGAGACGAGCAGTACTTC
TRBD2	TRBJ2-1	TRBV4-2	once	CASSRPQAGLAYNEQFF	TGTGCCAGCAGCAGGCCGCAGGCGGGACTAGCTTACAATGAGCAGTTCTTC
TRBD2	TRBJ2-3	TRBV7-2	-	CASSLRGGGADTQYF	TGTGCCAGCAGCTTGCGGGGGGGCGGGGCAGATACGCAGTATTTT
TRBD1	TRBJ1-2	TRBV5-5	-	CASSPPQGPYGYTF	TGTGCCAGCAGCCCCCCACAGGGGCCTTATGGCTACACCTTC
-	TRBJ1-1	TRBV5-1	-	CASSFNAGMNTEAFF	TGCGCCAGCAGCTTTAACGCAGGAATGAACACTGAAGCTTTCTTT
TRBD2	TRBJ2-3	TRBV19	-	CASSNHLAGETDTQYF	TGTGCCAGTAGTAATCATTTAGCGGGGGAAACAGATACGCAGTATTTT
-	TRBJ1-3	TRBV5-1	-	CASSLSQENTIYF	TGCGCCAGCAGCTTATCACAGGAAAACACCATATATTTT
-	TRBJ1-6	TRBV6-6	-	CASRYGDSPLHF	TGTGCCAGCAGGTACGGAGATTCACCCCTCCACTTT
TRBD1	TRBJ1-1	TRBV28	-	CASRFPGQVLNTEAFF	TGTGCCAGCAGATTCCCGGGACAGGTGCTGAACACTGAAGCTTTCTTT
-	TRBJ1-1	TRBV6-1	-	CASRKSTGGYTEAFF	TGTGCCAGCAGGAAGTCTACGGGGGGGTACACTGAAGCTTTCTTT
-	TRBJ1-1	TRBV5-4	once	CASSSSGDMNTEAFF	TGTGCCAGCAGCTCCTCAGGGGACATGAACACTGAAGCTTTCTTT
TRBD1	TRBJ1-5	TRBV25-1	-	CASSGTGDQPQHF	TGTGCCAGCAGTGGGACAGGGGATCAGCCCCAGCATTTT
-	TRBJ2-2	TRBV10-1	-	CASSIYRTGELFF	TGCGCCAGCAGTATTTATCGCACCGGGGAGCTGTTTTTT
TRBD2	TRBJ2-7	TRBV25-1	-	CASSAPGLAGGYEQYF	TGTGCCAGCAGTGCCCCGGGACTAGCGGGGGGCTACGAGCAGTACTTC